The 21 T cell receptor beta chains in this list originate from one sample, sequenced in a study of T cells in localized non-small cell lung cancer. Method: immunoSEQ multiplex PCR; TCRdb's copy keeps in-frame clones and lacks some. The data contain about 33,000 clones, almost 90% of them singletons. This specimen consisted of peripheral blood, obtained before any cancer treatment. The source is a man aged 35 to 70 with stage I lung adenocarcinoma.

This clone showed up just a few times. This chain connects TRBV6-5 to TRBJ1-1; D is unclear. With 6 bases removed from V and 11 bases from J, the gap between germline ends came to 19 bases. The CDR3 length is 13 residues. The germline V gene encodes CDR1 MNHEY and CDR2 SVGAGI. This CDR3 is CASRALGKADAFF. The DNA for the CDR3 is TGTGCCAGCAGAGCTCTTGGCAAGGCGGACGCTTTCTTT.

This clone has a single count. The chain uses TRBV6-8 and TRBJ1-5, with D unclear. This CDR3 has 14 amino acids. V was pared by 2 bases and J by 1 base, with 6 bases between. CDR1 is MNHGY and CDR2 is SAAAGT in the germline V gene. CDR3 in amino acids: CASSYAVSNQPQHF. The CDR3 nucleotides read TGTGCCAGCAGTTACGCAGTAAGCAATCAGCCCCAGCATTTT.

The chain combines TRBV7-6 with TRBJ1-1; maybe TRBD1 (6 bases). Germline V CDR1 and CDR2: SGHVS, FNYEAQ. CDR3 size: 13 residues. Deletions cut 2 bases from V and 7 bases from J, with 11 bases between. The chain's CDR3 is CASSLQGSGEAFF. In nucleotides, the CDR3 is TGTGCCAGCAGCTTACAGGGGTCAGGTGAAGCTTTCTTT.

The chain links TRBV2 to TRBJ2-2; D might be TRBD1 (6 bases). Trimming took off 4 bases at V and 5 bases at J, with 11 bases between the two ends. The CDR3 length is 14 residues. Germline lookup yields CDR1 SNHLY and CDR2 FYNNEI. This CDR3 is CASSVDRFTGELFF. The CDR3 nucleotides read TGTGCCAGCAGTGTGGACAGATTTACCGGGGAGCTGTTTTTT.

This clone was observed once. The gene calls are TRBV10-3 and TRBJ1-5, with a tentative D call TRBD1 (5 bases). With 3 bases removed from V and 11 bases from J, the gap between germline ends came to 14 bases. The CDR3 loop spans 13 amino acids. CDR1 and CDR2 from the germline V gene are ENHRY and SYGVKD. CDR3 protein: CAISDSSVGAQHF. The CDR3 nucleotides read TGTGCCATCAGTGACTCGAGTGTGGGGGCCCAGCATTTT.

Here the CDR3 DNA reads TGTGCCTGGAGTGTACGGGTTTCGGAGACCCAGTACTTC. This gives the protein CAWSVRVSETQYF. This rearrangement joins TRBV30 to TRBJ2-5; D gene ambiguous. Germline-derived CDR1 and CDR2 are GTSNPN and SVGIG (reference sequence). V was pared by 0 bases and J by 5 bases, with 10 bases between. This CDR3 spans 13 amino acids. Full variable domain (rest looked up from reference TRBV30 and TRBJ2-5): SQTIHQWPATLVQPVGSPLSLECTVEGTSNPNLYWYRQAAGRGLQLLFYSVGIGQISSEVPQNLSASRPQDRQFILSSKKLLLSDSGFYLCAWSVRVSETQYFGPGTRLLVL.

The chain joins TRBV10-3 to TRBJ2-1; the D gene is possibly TRBD1 (5 bases). Germline loops: CDR1 ENHRY, CDR2 SYGVKD. Deletions cut 8 bases from V and 1 base from J, with 12 bases between. The CDR3 is 14 amino acids. CDR3 sequence reads: CAIGAQGSYNEQFF. DNA for the CDR3: TGTGCCATCGGCGCCCAGGGATCCTACAATGAGCAGTTCTTC.

The rearrangement links TRBV5-1 to TRBJ2-7; 7 nucleotides align to TRBD1. Germline CDR1 reads SGHRS; CDR2 reads YFSETQ. V shed 4 bases, J shed 2 bases, and the junction held 3 bases outside the gene matches. CDR3 size: 13 residues. CDR3 protein: CASSVGQAYEQYF. CDR3 in DNA: TGCGCCAGCAGCGTCGGACAGGCCTACGAGCAGTACTTC.

This chain uses TRBV4-1 with TRBJ1-2; 7 bases agree with TRBD1. The CDR3 is 15 amino acids. Germline V gene sequence: CDR1 MGHRA, CDR2 YSYEKL. V shed 1 base and J 5 bases; nucleotides not matched to a gene: 7. DNA for the CDR3: TGCGCCAGCAGCCAAGTTGAGGGACAGTTATATGGCTACACCTTC. This gives the protein CASSQVEGQLYGYTF.

This rearrangement joins TRBV19 to TRBJ1-5; 7 bases map to TRBD1. The CDR3 length is 14 residues. CDR1 LNHDA and CDR2 SQIVND come from the germline V gene (reference sequence). Trimming cost V 2 bases and J 7 bases; bases outside gene matches: 5. DNA of the CDR3: TGTGCCAGTAGTATAAGGGGGCAATGGCAGCCCCAGCATTTT. Its translation: CASSIRGQWQPQHF. Combining the CDR3 with reference TRBV19 and TRBJ1-5 gives the whole variable domain DGGITQSPKYLFRKEGQNVTLSCEQNLNHDAMYWYRQDPGQGLRLIYYSQIVNDFQKGDIAEGYSVSREKKESFPLTVTSAQKNPTAFYLCASSIRGQWQPQHFGDGTRLSIL.

Notes on this clone: Germline and junction disagree at one end, which may indicate a read error. The gene calls are TRBV6-1 and TRBJ2-5, with no clear D. The CDR3 runs 14 residues. Germline V gene data show CDR1 as MNHNS and CDR2 as SASEGT. For the CDR3, the DNA is TGCGCCAGCACCCGAACGACTGTCAGTGAGACCCAGTACTTC. Translated, it gives CASTRTTVSETQYF.

The chain couples TRBV30 to TRBJ1-4, with D unclear. This CDR3 has 12 residues. Per germline, CDR1 GTSNPN and CDR2 SVGIG (reference sequence). V dropped 3 bases and J dropped 7 bases, with 9 bases sitting between them. CDR3 sequence: CAWREIGEKLFF. Here the CDR3 DNA reads TGTGCCTGGAGGGAAATAGGTGAAAAACTGTTTTTT.

The sample holds one count of this clone. The genes are TRBV2 and TRBJ1-1, with D unresolved. The CDR3 contains 12 residues. V lost 11 bases to trimming and J lost 2 bases, with 12 bases between them. The germline V gene has CDR1 SNHLY and CDR2 FYNNEI. The CDR3 here is CAANRGNTEAFF. The CDR3 DNA sequence: TGTGCCGCCAACCGAGGAAACACTGAAGCTTTCTTT.

This clone was seen only once. The genes are TRBV7-8 and TRBJ2-3; TRBD1 matches at 8 bases. Trimming took 4 bases from V and 0 from J; bases not matched to a gene: 12. CDR1 and CDR2 (germline): SGHVS, FQNEAQ. The CDR3 sequence is 18 residues long. CDR3 sequence reads: CASSSLRDRSSSTDTQYF. The CDR3, as DNA: TGTGCCAGCAGCTCCCTACGGGACAGGTCATCTAGCACAGATACGCAGTATTTT.

This chain connects TRBV6-1 to TRBJ2-5, with D possibly being TRBD1 or TRBD2 (5 bases each). V lost 7 bases, J lost 4 bases, and 10 bases lay in between. CDR3 size: 12 residues. Germline V gives CDR1 MNHNS, CDR2 SASEGT. The CDR3 protein is CASKGPGETQYF. The CDR3 DNA follows: TGTGCCAGCAAGGGACCAGGAGAGACCCAGTACTTC.

This rearrangement joins TRBV6-6 to TRBJ1-1; D not certain. Trimming shortened V by 4 bases and J by 3 bases, and 9 bases separated the two germline ends. The CDR3 consists of 13 residues. The germline V gene has CDR1 MNHNY and CDR2 SVGAGI (reference sequence). CDR3: CASSWRVDTEAFF. Here the CDR3 DNA reads TGTGCCAGCAGTTGGCGAGTGGACACTGAAGCTTTCTTT.

In its sample, this clone was seen a few times. V and J are TRBV6-5 and TRBJ1-5; D is uncertain. Germline V gene lookup returns CDR1 MNHEY and CDR2 SVGAGI. The V end was cut by 6 bases, the J end by 6 bases, with 12 bases between. The length of the CDR3 is 13 residues. The DNA for the CDR3 is TGTGCCAGCAGGTCGCAGGTGGGTCAGCCCCAGCATTTT. Amino acid sequence: CASRSQVGQPQHF.

V gene TRBV7-9 combines with J gene TRBJ1-5; the D gene is possibly TRBD1 (5 bases). Germline CDR1 is SEHNR and CDR2 is FQNEAQ (reference sequence). CDR3 length: 12 residues. The V gene lost 5 bases and the J gene lost 5 bases, with 7 bases spanning the gap. The CDR3 spells CASSQGDQPQHF. The CDR3 coding sequence is TGTGCCAGCAGCCAAGGGGATCAGCCCCAGCATTTT.

The chain has TRBV6-1 and TRBJ2-7; tentatively, D is TRBD2 (6 bases). The V gene's germline CDR1 is MNHNS and CDR2 SASEGT. Trimming took 6 bases from V and 4 from J, leaving 16 bases between them. CDR3 size: 14 residues. The CDR3 reads CASRGTGEGYEQYF. Here the CDR3 DNA reads TGTGCCAGCAGAGGGACGGGAGAGGGGTACGAGCAGTACTTC.

The CDR3 DNA reads TGCAGCGTAGGGACAGGGCAATTGAGAGAAAAACTGTTTTTT. Its protein is CSVGTGQLREKLFF. This chain uses TRBV29-1 with TRBJ1-4, with 9 bases identical to TRBD1. Looked up from germline, CDR1 is SQVTM and CDR2 is ANQGSEA. Trimming cost V 6 bases and J 8 bases; bases outside gene matches: 10. The length of the CDR3 is 14 residues. The full variable domain, with the rest looked up from reference TRBV29-1 and TRBJ1-4, is SAVISQKPSRDICQRGTSLTIQCQVDSQVTMMFWYRQQPGQSLTLIATANQGSEATYESGFVIDKFPISRPNLTFSTLTVSNMSPEDSSIYLCSVGTGQLREKLFFGSGTQLSVL.

The chain employs TRBV11-2 and TRBJ1-1; 8 positions match TRBD1. Looked up from germline, CDR1 is SGHAT and CDR2 is FQNNGV. There are 15 residues in the CDR3. Unmatched junction bases numbered 6, after V lost 6 bases and J lost 0 bases. CDR3 nucleotides: TGTGCCAGCAGTTCTAGACAGGGGCTGAACACTGAAGCTTTCTTT. Residues: CASSSRQGLNTEAFF.